The clone carrying this T cell receptor beta chain was detected only a few times. The TCR beta library used iRepertoire HTBI primers with Arm-PCR amplification of CDR3. TCRdb reprocessed the multiplex PCR reads via MiXCR and lists one record per CDR3 protein. The sample records approximately 360,000 distinct CDR3 sequences, about 12% being singletons. The sample originates from a study of regulatory T cells in long-lasting Graves disease. V lost 0 bases to trimming and J lost 7 bases, with 18 bases between them. Germline loops: CDR1 DFQATT, CDR2 SNEGSKA (reference sequence). The CDR3 runs to 15 residues. The sample's time point: newly diagnosed GD, antithyroid drugs for less than 3 months. Extracted PBMC RNA gave rise to the TCR library. These data were also filed under a second study, of T cells in Graves' hyperthyroidism and ophthalmopathy.

This chain uses TRBV20-1 with TRBJ1-2; D gene uncertain. The receptor comes from a woman under 30 with Graves disease. Source: peripheral blood mononuclear cells (PBMCs), taken at new diagnosis, from a patient treated with antithyroid drugs. DNA of the CDR3: TGCAGTGCTAGAGAGATCCTAGTTGGGCGGGGTGGCTACACCTTC. Its protein product is CSAREILVGRGGYTF.